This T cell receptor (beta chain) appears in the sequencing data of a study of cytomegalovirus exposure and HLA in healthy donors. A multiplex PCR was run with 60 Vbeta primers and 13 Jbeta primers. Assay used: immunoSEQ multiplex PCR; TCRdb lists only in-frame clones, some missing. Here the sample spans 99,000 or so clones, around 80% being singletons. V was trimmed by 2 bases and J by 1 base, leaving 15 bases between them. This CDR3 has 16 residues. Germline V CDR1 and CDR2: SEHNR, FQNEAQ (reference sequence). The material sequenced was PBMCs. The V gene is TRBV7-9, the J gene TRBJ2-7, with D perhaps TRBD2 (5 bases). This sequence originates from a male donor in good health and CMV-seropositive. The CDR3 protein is CASSLRAAGLSYEQYF. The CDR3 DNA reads TGTGCCAGCAGCTTAAGAGCGGCAGGCCTATCCTACGAGCAGTACTTC.